The text below deals with one T cell receptor beta chain. This clonotype was counted between two and nine times. Its antigen specificity is not known. Per-base qualities were not stored, and no clone one base away is much larger. This sample stems from a study of T-cell reconstitution after alpha-beta-depleted transplantation in children (dated by TCRdb to 2016 to 2017). Context from the whole study: Using TCR repertoire profiling, the study followed T-cell immune reconstitution in a quantitative way in children after TCRalphabeta/CD19-depleted allogeneic hematopoietic cell transplantation.

Libraries were prepared through PCR. Sequencing used an Illumina HiSeq 2500. To normalize quantification of the TCRbeta repertoire, the TCR libraries were built with molecular barcoding that relied on unique molecular identifiers. Clones were called with MiXCR by TCRdb after fastp trimmed the public reads at Q25, and only in-frame beta chains were retained. Duplicate CDR3 protein sequences are folded into a single record with the most common DNA and genes. The table for this sample lists 300,000 or so distinct CDR3 sequences; around 9.6% of them were counted only once. About 9.4% of the sample is taken by the ten largest. Taken from cysteine to phenylalanine, the CDR3 has 14 residues. Here the CDR3 DNA is all that survives: 42 bases in frame from base 1. Per the germline V gene (reference sequence), LGHDT is the CDR1 and YNNKEL is the CDR2. Deletion took 0 bases off V and 10 bases off J, with a span of 15 bases between the germline ends.

The rearrangement joined TRBV3-1 to TRBJ1-1, with the D gene uncertain. This specimen consisted of PBMCs from the stem cell graft donor, obtained from the stem cell graft. This sequence originates from a human donor who donated a stem cell graft to a child with SCID. This receptor carries the CDR3 CASSQEGKPPGAFF. Here is the DNA: TGTGCCAGCAGCCAAGAAGGTAAGCCCCCTGGAGCTTTCTTT.